Following are 20 T cell receptor beta chains from one sample sequenced in a study of PD-1 blockade in mismatch repair-deficient tumors. The table came from immunoSEQ multiplex PCR; TCRdb's copy has only in-frame clones and leaves some out. The repertoire holds 100,000 to 150,000 clones, with approximately 91% as singletons. Sequencing used peripheral blood, obtained approximately 69 weeks after starting pembrolizumab. All receptors come from an adult with mismatch repair-deficient cancer.

The V gene is TRBV6-1, the J gene TRBJ1-1, with D perhaps TRBD1 (6 bases). Per the germline V gene, CDR1 is MNHNS and CDR2 is SASEGT. V lost 8 bases, J lost 0 bases, and 16 bases lay in between. This CDR3 is built from 15 residues. The CDR3 spells CASQWTVTMNTEAFF. The CDR3 DNA reads TGTGCCAGCCAATGGACAGTGACCATGAACACTGAAGCTTTCTTT.

The CDR3 loop is CASQAGTDHYEQYF. DNA for the CDR3: TGTGCCAGCCAGGCGGGAACAGACCACTACGAGCAGTACTTC. V is TRBV2 and J is TRBJ2-7; D might be TRBD2 (6 bases). Germline CDR1 SNHLY, CDR2 FYNNEI. V lost 8 bases, J lost 3 bases, and 17 bases lay in between. There are 14 residues in the CDR3.

As DNA, the CDR3 is TGTGCCTGGAGTACCGGCGGGATCAATGAGCAGTTCTTC. Protein sequence: CAWSTGGINEQFF. The rearrangement joins TRBV30 to TRBJ2-1; D possibly corresponds to TRBD2 (6 bases). The germline gives CDR1 GTSNPN, CDR2 SVGIG (reference sequence). V lost 2 bases, J lost 6 bases, and 11 bases lay in between. CDR3 size: 13 residues.

V usage is TRBV4-3 and J usage is TRBJ2-1; 7 nucleotides line up with TRBD2. The CDR3 extends over 17 amino acids. The V gene end was trimmed by 4 bases and the J gene end by 8 bases; junction bases not matched to a gene: 17. CDR1 LGHNA and CDR2 YSLEER come from the germline V gene. The CDR3 DNA is TGCGCCAGCAGCCCGGGGGAGGGAATACTTGAGGTCGATGAGCAGTTCTTC. Translated, it gives CASSPGEGILEVDEQFF.

The gene calls are TRBV5-6 and TRBJ2-1; D remains ambiguous. The germline V gene encodes CDR1 SGHDT and CDR2 YYEEEE. V was pared by 0 bases and J by 14 bases, with 18 bases between. There are 14 residues in the CDR3. CDR3 protein: CASSLGRLTLFEFF. CDR3 bases: TGTGCCAGCAGCTTGGGACGTTTGACGCTTTTTGAGTTCTTC. Filled out from reference TRBV5-6 and TRBJ2-1, the complete variable domain reads DAGVTQSPTHLIKTRGQQVTLRCSPKSGHDTVSWYQQALGQGPQFIFQYYEEEERQRGNFPDRFSGHQFPNYSSELNVNALLLGDSALYLCASSLGRLTLFEFFGPGTRLTVL.

The V and J genes are TRBV19 and TRBJ2-1, with D perhaps TRBD1 or TRBD2 (5 bases each). Trimming pared 0 bases from V and 4 bases from J, leaving 13 bases between. From germline, CDR1 is LNHDA and CDR2 SQIVND (reference sequence). This CDR3 spans 16 amino acids. CDR3 bases: TGTGCCAGTAGTATAGAGGGACGTCTACCTTACAATGAGCAGTTCTTC. Translating gives CASSIEGRLPYNEQFF.

V is TRBV5-1 and J is TRBJ2-2, with no clear D. V was clipped by 2 bases and J by 6 bases, with 14 bases between them. Per germline, CDR1 SGHRS and CDR2 YFSETQ. The CDR3 totals 15 residues. CDR3 DNA: TGCGCCAGCAGCTTTTATAGGGCCACCTCCGGGGAGCTGTTTTTT. This codes for CASSFYRATSGELFF.

This clone was detected once. The chain combines TRBV7-6 with TRBJ2-7, with D unresolved. The germline gives CDR1 SGHVS, CDR2 FNYEAQ. The CDR3 extends over 14 amino acids. V shed 2 bases and J shed 2 bases, with 10 bases lying between them. In DNA form, the CDR3 reads TGTGCCAGCAGCTTATCGGGCAGAGCCTACGAGCAGTACTTC. Its protein is CASSLSGRAYEQYF.

The chain has TRBV10-2 and TRBJ1-5; the D is unclear. The germline V gene has CDR1 WSHSY and CDR2 SAAADI. The CDR3 extends over 13 amino acids. Trimming shortened V by 7 bases and J by 8 bases, and 15 bases separated the two germline ends. CDR3 sequence: CASMGGFGEPQHF. CDR3 nucleotides: TGCGCCAGCATGGGCGGCTTCGGGGAGCCCCAGCATTTT.

The chain couples TRBV29-1 to TRBJ2-2; D gene ambiguous. Germline V CDR1 and CDR2: SQVTM, ANQGSEA. V lost 3 bases to trimming and J lost 0 bases, with 11 bases between them. CDR3 length: 15 amino acids. The CDR3 sequence is CSVEPGGANTGELFF. The CDR3 nucleotides read TGCAGCGTTGAGCCGGGTGGAGCGAACACCGGGGAGCTGTTTTTT.

CDR3 nucleotides: TGTGCCAGCAGCGTAGGACAGGACCGCTACGAGCAGTACTTC. This codes for CASSVGQDRYEQYF. This rearrangement joins TRBV9 to TRBJ2-7, with D possibly TRBD1 on 6 matching bases. In germline, CDR1 is SGDLS, CDR2 YYNGEE. The CDR3 totals 14 residues. Trimming cost V 0 bases and J 3 bases, with 10 bases left between them.

The gene calls are TRBV9 and TRBJ1-3, with TRBD1 as a possible D gene (6 bases). Deletions cut 3 bases from V and 3 bases from J, with 16 bases between. This CDR3 spans 16 amino acids. CDR1 is SGDLS and CDR2 is YYNGEE in the germline V gene. The CDR3: CASSGGGGLGGNTIYF. CDR3 bases: TGTGCCAGCAGCGGTGGAGGGGGGCTGGGTGGAAACACCATATATTTT.

The chain combines TRBV28 with TRBJ2-7; 7 bases match TRBD2. CDR3 size: 14 residues. Germline V CDR1 and CDR2: MDHEN, SYDVKM. V shed 4 bases and J 2 bases; nucleotides not matched to a gene: 5. CDR3 DNA sequence: TGTGCCAGCAGTTCGGGGGAGGGCCCCTACGAGCAGTACTTC. Its translation is CASSSGEGPYEQYF.

V usage is TRBV7-9 and J usage is TRBJ1-1; 9 bases match TRBD1. Germline V CDR1 and CDR2: SEHNR, FQNEAQ (reference sequence). This CDR3 comprises 14 residues. The trim removed 6 bases at V and 2 bases at J, leaving 4 bases unmatched. As DNA, the CDR3 is TGTGCCAGCAGACCACAGGGGGCAAACACTGAAGCTTTCTTT. It specifies CASRPQGANTEAFF.

This clone has only a few counts. The chain joins TRBV6-1 to TRBJ1-5; D call uncertain. The V gene lost 8 bases and the J gene lost 2 bases, with 10 bases spanning the gap. Germline V gene lookup returns CDR1 MNHNS and CDR2 SASEGT. This CDR3 region has 13 residues. Here the CDR3 DNA reads TGTGCCAGCGACCTGAATGGCAATCAGCCCCAGCATTTT. It yields the protein CASDLNGNQPQHF.

This sequence joins TRBV27 and TRBJ2-3; weak D call: TRBD1 (5 bases). Germline V gene sequence: CDR1 MNHEY, CDR2 SMNVEV (reference sequence). V dropped 6 bases and J dropped 0 bases, with 25 bases sitting between them. The CDR3 contains 19 residues. The CDR3 protein is CASRLGPVGVLASTDTQYF. The CDR3, as DNA: TGTGCCAGCAGGTTAGGGCCCGTAGGGGTCCTGGCTAGCACAGATACGCAGTATTTT.

The chain uses TRBV11-2 and TRBJ2-5; 9 bases align to TRBD2. CDR1 SGHAT and CDR2 FQNNGV come from the germline V gene. The V gene end was trimmed by 3 bases and the J gene end by 2 bases; junction bases not matched to a gene: 4. The CDR3 loop spans 15 amino acids. CDR3 protein: CASSLAGGLQETQYF. CDR3 sequence (DNA): TGTGCCAGCAGCTTGGCGGGAGGGCTGCAAGAGACCCAGTACTTC. Supplemented by reference TRBV11-2 and TRBJ2-5, the full variable domain reads EAGVAQSPRYKIIEKRQSVAFWCNPISGHATLYWYQQILGQGPKLLIQFQNNGVVDDSQLPKDRFSAERLKGVDSTLKIQPAKLEDSAVYLCASSLAGGLQETQYFGPGTRLLVL.

The rearrangement uses TRBV21-1 and TRBJ2-3; TRBD2 is the table's D call, not checked against the DNA. TRBV21-1 is tagged as a pseudogene. The CDR3 contains 17 residues. The CDR3 region is CASTTWSGRLVADTQYF. The DNA of the CDR3 is TGTGCCAGCACCACGTGGAGCGGGAGGTTGGTGGCAGATACGCAGTATTTT.

The chain joins TRBV6-4 to TRBJ2-6; D is perhaps TRBD1 (6 bases). V was clipped by 6 bases and J by 1 base, with 7 bases between them. This CDR3 has 14 residues. Germline V gives CDR1 MRHNA, CDR2 SNTAGT. CDR3 nucleotide sequence: TGTGCCAGCAGCCAGGGGTCTGGGGCCAACGTCCTGACTTTC. Amino acids: CASSQGSGANVLTF.

There are a few counts of this clone. The chain couples TRBV7-9 to TRBJ2-2; D unclear. Germline V gene data show CDR1 as SEHNR and CDR2 as FQNEAQ (reference sequence). Trimming left V 4 bases short and J 5 bases short, with 5 bases between. There are 12 residues in the CDR3. This CDR3 reads CASSWPTGELFF. The CDR3 nucleotides are TGTGCCAGCAGCTGGCCAACCGGGGAGCTGTTTTTT.